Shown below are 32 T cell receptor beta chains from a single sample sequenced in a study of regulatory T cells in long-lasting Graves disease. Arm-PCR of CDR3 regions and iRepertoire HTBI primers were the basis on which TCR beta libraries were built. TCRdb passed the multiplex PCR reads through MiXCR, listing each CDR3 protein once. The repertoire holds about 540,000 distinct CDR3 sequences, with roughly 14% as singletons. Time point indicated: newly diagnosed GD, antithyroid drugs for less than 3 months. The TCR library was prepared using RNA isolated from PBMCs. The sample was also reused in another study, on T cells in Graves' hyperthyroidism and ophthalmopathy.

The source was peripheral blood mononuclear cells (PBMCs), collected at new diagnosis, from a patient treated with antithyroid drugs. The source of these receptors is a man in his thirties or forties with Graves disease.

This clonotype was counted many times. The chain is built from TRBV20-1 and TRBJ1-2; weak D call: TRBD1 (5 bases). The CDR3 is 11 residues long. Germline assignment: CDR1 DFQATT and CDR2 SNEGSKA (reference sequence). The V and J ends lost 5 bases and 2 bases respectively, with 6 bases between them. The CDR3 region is CSAEGNYGYTF. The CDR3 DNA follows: TGCAGTGCTGAGGGGAACTATGGCTACACCTTC.

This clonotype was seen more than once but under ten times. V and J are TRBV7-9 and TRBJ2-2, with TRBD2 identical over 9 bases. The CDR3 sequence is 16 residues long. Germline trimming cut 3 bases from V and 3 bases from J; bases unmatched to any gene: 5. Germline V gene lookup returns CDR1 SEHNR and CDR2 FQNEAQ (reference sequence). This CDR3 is CASSFRSGSYTGELFF. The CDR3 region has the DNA TGTGCCAGCAGCTTCCGTAGCGGGAGCTACACCGGGGAGCTGTTTTTT. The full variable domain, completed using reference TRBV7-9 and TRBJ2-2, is DTGVSQNPRHKITKRGQNVTFRCDPISEHNRLYWYRQTLGQGPEFLTYFQNEAQLEKSRLLSDRFSAERPKGSFSTLEIQRTEQGDSAMYLCASSFRSGSYTGELFFGEGSRLTVL.

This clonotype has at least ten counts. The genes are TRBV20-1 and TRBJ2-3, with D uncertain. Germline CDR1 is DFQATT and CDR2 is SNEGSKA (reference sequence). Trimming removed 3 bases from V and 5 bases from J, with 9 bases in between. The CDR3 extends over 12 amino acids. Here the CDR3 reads CSASRLQDTQYF. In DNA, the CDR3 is TGCAGTGCTAGTCGGCTCCAAGATACGCAGTATTTT.

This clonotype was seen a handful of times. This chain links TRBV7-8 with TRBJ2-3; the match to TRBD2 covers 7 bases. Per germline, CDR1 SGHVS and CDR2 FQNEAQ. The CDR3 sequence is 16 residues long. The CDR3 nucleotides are TGTGTCACCTCGACCCTAGCGGTCCCAAGCACAGATACGCAGTATTTT. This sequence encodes CVTSTLAVPSTDTQYF.

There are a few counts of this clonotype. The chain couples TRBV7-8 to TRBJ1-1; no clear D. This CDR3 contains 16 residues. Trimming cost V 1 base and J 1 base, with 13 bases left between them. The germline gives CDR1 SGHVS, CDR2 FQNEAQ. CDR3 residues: CASSLVVAPGNTEAFF. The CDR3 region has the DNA TGTGCCAGCAGCTTAGTAGTGGCCCCGGGGAACACTGAAGCTTTCTTT. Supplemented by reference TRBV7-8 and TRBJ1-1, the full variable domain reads GAGVSQSPRYKVAKRGQDVALRCDPISGHVSLFWYQQALGQGPEFLTYFQNEAQLDKSGLPSDRFFAERPEGSVSTLKIQRTQQEDSAVYLCASSLVVAPGNTEAFFGQGTRLTVV.

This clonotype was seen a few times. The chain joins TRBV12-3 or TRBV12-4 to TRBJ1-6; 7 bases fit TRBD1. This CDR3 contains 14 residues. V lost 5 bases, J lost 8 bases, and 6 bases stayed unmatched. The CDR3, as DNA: TGTGCCAGCAGTCTTCAGGGGGGGTATTCACCCCTCCACTTT. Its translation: CASSLQGGYSPLHF.

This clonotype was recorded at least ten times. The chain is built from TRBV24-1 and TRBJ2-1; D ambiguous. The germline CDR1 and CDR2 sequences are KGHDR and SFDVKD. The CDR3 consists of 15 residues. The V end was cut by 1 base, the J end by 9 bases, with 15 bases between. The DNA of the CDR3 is TGTGCCACCAGTGATTTACCTCCCCGGACGGGTGAGCAGTTCTTC. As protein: CATSDLPPRTGEQFF.

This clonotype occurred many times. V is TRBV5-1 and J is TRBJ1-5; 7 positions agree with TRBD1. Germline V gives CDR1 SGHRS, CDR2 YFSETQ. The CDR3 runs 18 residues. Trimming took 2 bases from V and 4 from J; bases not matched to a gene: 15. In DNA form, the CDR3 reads TGCGCCAGCAGCTTCTATACAACCGGGACAGAGATTAATCAGCCCCAGCATTTT. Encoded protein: CASSFYTTGTEINQPQHF. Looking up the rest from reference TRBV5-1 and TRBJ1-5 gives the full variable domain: KAGVTQTPRYLIKTRGQQVTLSCSPISGHRSVSWYQQTPGQGLQFLFEYFSETQRNKGNFPGRFSGRQFSNSRSEMNVSTLELGDSALYLCASSFYTTGTEINQPQHFGDGTRLSIL.

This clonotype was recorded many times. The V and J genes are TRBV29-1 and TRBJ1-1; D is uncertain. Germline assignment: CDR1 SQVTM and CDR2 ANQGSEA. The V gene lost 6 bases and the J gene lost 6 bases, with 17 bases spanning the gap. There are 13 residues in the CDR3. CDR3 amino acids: CSVGRPEIAEAFF. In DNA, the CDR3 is TGCAGCGTCGGGAGACCCGAAATTGCTGAAGCTTTCTTT.

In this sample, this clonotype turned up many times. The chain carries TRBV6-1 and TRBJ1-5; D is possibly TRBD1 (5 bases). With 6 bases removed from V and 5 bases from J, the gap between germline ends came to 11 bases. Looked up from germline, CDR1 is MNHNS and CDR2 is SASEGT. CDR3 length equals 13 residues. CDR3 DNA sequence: TGTGCCAGCAGCCCCGAGGGGCATCAGCCCCAGCATTTT. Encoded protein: CASSPEGHQPQHF.

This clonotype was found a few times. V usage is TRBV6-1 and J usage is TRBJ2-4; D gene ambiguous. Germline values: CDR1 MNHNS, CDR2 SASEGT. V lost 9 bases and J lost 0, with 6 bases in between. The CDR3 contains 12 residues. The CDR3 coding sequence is TGTGCCAGTTCACTAGCCAAAAACATTCAGTACTTC. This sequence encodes CASSLAKNIQYF.

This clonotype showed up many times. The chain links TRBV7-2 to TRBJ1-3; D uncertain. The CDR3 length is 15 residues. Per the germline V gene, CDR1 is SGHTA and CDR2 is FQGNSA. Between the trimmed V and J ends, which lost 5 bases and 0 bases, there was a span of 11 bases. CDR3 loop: CASSAARGSGNTIYF. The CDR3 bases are TGTGCCAGCAGCGCGGCCCGAGGCTCTGGAAACACCATATATTTT.

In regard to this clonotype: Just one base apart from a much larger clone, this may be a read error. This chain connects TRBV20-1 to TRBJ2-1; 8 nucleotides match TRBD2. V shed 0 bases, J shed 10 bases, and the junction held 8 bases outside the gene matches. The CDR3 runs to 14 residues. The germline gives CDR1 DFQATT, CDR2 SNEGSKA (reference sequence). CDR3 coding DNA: TGCAGTGCTAGAGAACAGCGGGAGCTCTACGAGCAGTTCTTC. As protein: CSAREQRELYEQFF.

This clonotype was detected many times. The CDR3 spells CASSAETGGYHF. Written as DNA, the CDR3 is TGTGCCAGCAGTGCCGAAACAGGGGGTTACCACTTT. The chain has TRBV25-1 and TRBJ1-6, with TRBD1 identical over 8 bases. V lost 4 bases to trimming and J lost 18 bases; unmatched junction nucleotides: 8. Germline V gene data show CDR1 as MGHDK and CDR2 as SYGVNS. This CDR3 has 12 amino acids.

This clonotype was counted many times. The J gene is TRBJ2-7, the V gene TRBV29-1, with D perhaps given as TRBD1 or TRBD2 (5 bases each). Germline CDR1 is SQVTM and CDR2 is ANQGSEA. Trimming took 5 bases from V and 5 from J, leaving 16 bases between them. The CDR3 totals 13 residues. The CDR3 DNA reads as TGCAGCGTTACGAGAACAGGAGGTCACGAGCAGTACTTC. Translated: CSVTRTGGHEQYF.

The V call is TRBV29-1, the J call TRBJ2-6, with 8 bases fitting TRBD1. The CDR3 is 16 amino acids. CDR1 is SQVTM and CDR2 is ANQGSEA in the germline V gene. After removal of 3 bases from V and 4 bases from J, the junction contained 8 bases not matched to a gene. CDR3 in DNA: TGCAGCGTTGAGGACAGGGCTCTATCAGGGGCCAACGTCCTGACTTTC. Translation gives CSVEDRALSGANVLTF.

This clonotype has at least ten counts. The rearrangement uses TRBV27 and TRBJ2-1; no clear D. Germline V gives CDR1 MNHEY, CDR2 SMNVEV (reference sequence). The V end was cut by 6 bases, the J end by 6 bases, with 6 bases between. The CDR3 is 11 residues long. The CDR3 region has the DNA TGTGCCAGCAGACGGCTCAATGAGCAGTTCTTC. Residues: CASRRLNEQFF.

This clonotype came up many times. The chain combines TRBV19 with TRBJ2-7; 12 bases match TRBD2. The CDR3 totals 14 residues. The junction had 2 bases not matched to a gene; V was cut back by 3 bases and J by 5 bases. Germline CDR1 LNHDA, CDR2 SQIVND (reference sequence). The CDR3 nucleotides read TGTGCCAGTAGTATGCGACTAGCGGGAGACGAGCAGTACTTC. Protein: CASSMRLAGDEQYF.

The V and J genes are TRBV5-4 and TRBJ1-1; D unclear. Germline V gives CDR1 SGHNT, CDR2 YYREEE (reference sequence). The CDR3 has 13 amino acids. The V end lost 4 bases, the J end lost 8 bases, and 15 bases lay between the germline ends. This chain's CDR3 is CASSPSANFEAFF. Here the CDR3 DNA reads TGTGCCAGCAGCCCCTCAGCAAACTTCGAAGCTTTCTTT.

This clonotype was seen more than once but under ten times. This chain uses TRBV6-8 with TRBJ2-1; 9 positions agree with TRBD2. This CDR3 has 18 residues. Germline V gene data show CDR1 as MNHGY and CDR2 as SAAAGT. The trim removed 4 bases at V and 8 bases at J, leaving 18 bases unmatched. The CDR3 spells CASSSLELRAGGEDEQFF. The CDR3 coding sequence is TGTGCCAGCAGTTCCCTCGAGCTTCGCGCGGGAGGGGAGGATGAGCAGTTCTTC.

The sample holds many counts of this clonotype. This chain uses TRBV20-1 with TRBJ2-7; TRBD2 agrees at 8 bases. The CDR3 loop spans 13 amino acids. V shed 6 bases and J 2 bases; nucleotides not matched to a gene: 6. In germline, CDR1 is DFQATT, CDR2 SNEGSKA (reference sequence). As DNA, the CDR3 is TGCAGTGCAAACCGGGGGGGCACCTACGAGCAGTACTTC. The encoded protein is CSANRGGTYEQYF.

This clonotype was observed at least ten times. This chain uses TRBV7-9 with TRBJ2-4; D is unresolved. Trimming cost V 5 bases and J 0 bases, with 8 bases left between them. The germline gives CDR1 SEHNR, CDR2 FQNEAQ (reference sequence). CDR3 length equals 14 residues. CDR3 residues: CASSEELAKNIQYF. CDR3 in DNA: TGTGCCAGCAGCGAGGAGTTAGCCAAAAACATTCAGTACTTC.

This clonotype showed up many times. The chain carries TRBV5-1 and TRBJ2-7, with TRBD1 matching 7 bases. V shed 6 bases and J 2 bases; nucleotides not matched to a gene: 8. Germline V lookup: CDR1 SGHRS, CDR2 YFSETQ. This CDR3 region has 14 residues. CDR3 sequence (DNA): TGCGCCAGCACCCGGGACAGTCAGACCTACGAGCAGTACTTC. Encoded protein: CASTRDSQTYEQYF.

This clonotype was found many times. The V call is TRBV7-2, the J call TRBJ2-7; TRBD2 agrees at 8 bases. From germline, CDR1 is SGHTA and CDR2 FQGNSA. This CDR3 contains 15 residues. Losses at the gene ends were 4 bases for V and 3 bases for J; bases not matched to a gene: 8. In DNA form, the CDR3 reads TGTGCCAGCAGCTCCACAAGCGGGGGATTCTACGAGCAGTACTTC. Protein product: CASSSTSGGFYEQYF. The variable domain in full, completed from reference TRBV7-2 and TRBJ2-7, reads GAGVSQSPSNKVTEKGKDVELRCDPISGHTALYWYRQSLGQGLEFLIYFQGNSAPDKSGLPSDRFSAERTGGSVSTLTIQRTQQEDSAVYLCASSSTSGGFYEQYFGPGTRLTVT.

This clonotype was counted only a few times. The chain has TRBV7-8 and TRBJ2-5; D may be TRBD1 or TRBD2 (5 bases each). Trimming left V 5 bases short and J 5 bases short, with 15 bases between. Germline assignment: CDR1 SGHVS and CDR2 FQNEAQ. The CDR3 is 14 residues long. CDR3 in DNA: TGTGCCAGCAGCCCCGGGACGGAAGAGGAGACCCAGTACTTC. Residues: CASSPGTEEETQYF.

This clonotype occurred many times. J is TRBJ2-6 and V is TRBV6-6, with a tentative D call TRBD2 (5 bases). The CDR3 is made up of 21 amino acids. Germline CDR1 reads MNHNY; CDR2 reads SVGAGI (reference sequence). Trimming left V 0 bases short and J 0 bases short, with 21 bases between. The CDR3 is CASSYSRVWAGDNSGANVLTF. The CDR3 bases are TGTGCCAGCAGTTACTCGAGGGTTTGGGCAGGCGACAACTCTGGGGCCAACGTCCTGACTTTC.

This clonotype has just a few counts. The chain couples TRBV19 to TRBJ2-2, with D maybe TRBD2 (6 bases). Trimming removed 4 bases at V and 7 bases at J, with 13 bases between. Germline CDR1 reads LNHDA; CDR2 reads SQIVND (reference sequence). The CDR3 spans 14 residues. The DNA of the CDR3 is TGTGCCAGTAGTACCTTTAGCGGCATCGGGGAGCTGTTTTTT. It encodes CASSTFSGIGELFF.

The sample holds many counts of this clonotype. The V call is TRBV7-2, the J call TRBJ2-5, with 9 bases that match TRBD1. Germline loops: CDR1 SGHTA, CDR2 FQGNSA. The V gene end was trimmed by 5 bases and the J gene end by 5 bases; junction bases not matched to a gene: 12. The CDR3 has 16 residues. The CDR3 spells CASSIWDRAPMETQYF. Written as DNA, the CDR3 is TGTGCCAGCAGCATATGGGACAGGGCCCCGATGGAGACCCAGTACTTC.

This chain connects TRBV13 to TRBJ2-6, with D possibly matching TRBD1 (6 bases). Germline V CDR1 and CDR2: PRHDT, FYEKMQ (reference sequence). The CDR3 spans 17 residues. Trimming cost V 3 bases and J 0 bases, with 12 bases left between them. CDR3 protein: CASSFLGDNSGANVLTF. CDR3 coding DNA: TGTGCCAGCAGCTTTCTAGGGGACAACTCTGGGGCCAACGTCCTGACTTTC.

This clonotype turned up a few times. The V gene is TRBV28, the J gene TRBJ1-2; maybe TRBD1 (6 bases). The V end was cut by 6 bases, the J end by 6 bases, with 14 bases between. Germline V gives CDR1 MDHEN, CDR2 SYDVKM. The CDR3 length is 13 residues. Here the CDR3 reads CASSLTGLDGYTF. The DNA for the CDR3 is TGTGCCAGCAGCCTAACAGGGTTGGATGGCTACACCTTC.

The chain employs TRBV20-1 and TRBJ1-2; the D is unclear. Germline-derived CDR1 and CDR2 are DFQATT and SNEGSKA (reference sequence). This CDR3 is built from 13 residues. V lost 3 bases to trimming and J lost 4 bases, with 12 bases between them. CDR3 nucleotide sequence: TGCAGTGCTAGTGCGGGTAGAGGCTATGGCTACACCTTC. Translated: CSASAGRGYGYTF.

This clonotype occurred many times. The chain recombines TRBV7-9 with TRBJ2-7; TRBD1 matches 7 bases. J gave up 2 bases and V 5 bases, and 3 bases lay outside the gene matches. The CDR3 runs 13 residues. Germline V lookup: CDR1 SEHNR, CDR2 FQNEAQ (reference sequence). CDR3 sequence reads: CASSEQGAYEQYF. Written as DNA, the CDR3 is TGTGCCAGCAGCGAGCAGGGGGCCTACGAGCAGTACTTC.